In its sample, the clone carrying this T cell receptor beta chain was seen once. Its specificity is not known. TCRdb fed the reads into MiXCR, producing one record per CDR3 protein. The repertoire includes 200,000 or so distinct CDR3 sequences, about 39% of them detected once, and roughly three fifths sits in the top ten. The sample comes from a study of T cell repertoires in cytomegalovirus infection. This CDR3 is 19 amino acids long. The germline V and J ends were trimmed by 3 bases and 0 bases, with 18 bases remaining between them. The J gene is TRBJ2-6, the V gene TRBV12-3 or TRBV12-4, with no clear D. This TCR derives from a human donor in good health (CMV status not recorded). Some clones in this sample may be carry-over from other donors' samples. The starting material was CD8+ T cells from cultured PBMCs, obtained from culture after CMV antigen stimulation. The CDR3 DNA follows: TGTGCCAGCAGTTTTTTTCTGCGGCAGGCAGGCTCTGGGGCCAACGTCCTGACTTTC. Translated, it gives CASSFFLRQAGSGANVLTF.